A single TCR beta chain is shown here with its context. Its antigen is still unknown. MiXCR was run by TCRdb on the RT-PCR reads, yielding one entry per CDR3 protein. The sample contains hundreds of thousands of distinct CDR3 sequences, 9.5% to 12% of which appear only once. This sample stems from a study of response to subunit inactivated influenza vaccine. Overall study results and limits: There was a suggestion from the authors that each seasonal influenza vaccination recruits few new T cells.

This clonotype was sampled from a man between 45 and 60 years old who received an inactivated influenza vaccine. The sample consisted of PBMCs from blood, taken roughly 48 days after vaccination.

CDR3 sequence (DNA): TGCGCCAGCAGCCAACGAGTGGGGGGCTATGGAAAGTTCTTC. Protein product: CASSQRVGGYGKFF. This sequence joins TRBV4-3 and TRBJ2-1; D might be TRBD1 or TRBD2, each matching 6 bases. The ends were cut back, 2 bases at V and 14 bases at J, with 19 bases in the middle. Germline lookup yields CDR1 LGHNA and CDR2 YSLEER. The CDR3 is made up of 14 amino acids.